Sequencing of this T cell receptor beta chain was carried out in a study of T cells in Graves' hyperthyroidism and ophthalmopathy (dated by TCRdb to the late 2010s). With respect to the entire study: Peripheral blood samples were taken at the time of initial diagnosis, prior to any treatment. TCR Vbeta CDR3 sequencing of 140 or so peripheral blood samples (over 40 ophthalmopathy, roughly 72 hyperthyroidism and around 17 progressor patients) is reported in the paper. The 90 to 100 discovery patients were randomly divided into training and test sets at a 7:3 ratio. TCR V-J signatures able to tell the groups apart were searched for in a discovery cohort of 100 patients, of whom over 40 had Graves' ophthalmopathy and 57 had stable Graves' hyperthyroidism. An independent validation cohort of around 19 hyperthyroidism patients and 17 patients who later progressed to ophthalmopathy tested prospective prediction of ophthalmopathy. After blood sampling, hyperthyroidism patients were treated with methimazole at a starting dose of 30 mg daily, and ophthalmopathy patients were treated with high-dose intravenous methylprednisolone. In addition, the study compared T-cell repertoires in thyroid tissue and in blood from about 6 Graves' hyperthyroidism patients.

Moderately to severely active disease, a Clinical Activity Score of at least 3, a NOSPECS grade of at least 4, and a duration under 3 months were present in ophthalmopathy patients. Patients with uncontrolled infections, other autoimmune diseases, pregnancy or lactation were excluded. Clinical symptoms, serum thyroxine and TRAb, thyroid ultrasound, and orbital computed tomography formed the basis for the diagnoses. Ficoll-Paque density gradient centrifugation was used to isolate PBMCs from 8 to 10 ml of fresh peripheral blood. Trizol reagent was used to extract total RNA, and RNA quality was then checked on an Agilent 2100 Bioanalyzer. Amplification of TCR beta CDR3 regions was carried out from RNA transcripts. A first-round RT-PCR of the TCR CDR3 used the HTBI primer set with the Qiagen OneStep RT-PCR kit. The libraries were constructed in a second round of multiplex PCR and then size-selected and purified. Sequencing of the libraries was done on an Illumina HiSeq2000 using paired-end 100 bp reads. In the original analysis: SOAPnuke was used to process the raw data, with reads discarded if the reads contained adapters or uncalled bases, had a mean Phred below 15, or lacked an exact constant-primer or identifier match. High-quality paired reads were merged using COPE v1.2.5, and each unique nucleotide sequence was defined as a clonotype. MiTCR v1.1 was used to align clonotypes to the IMGT TRBV, TRBD and TRBJ reference segments. Only V-J combinations with frequency above 0.0001, covering about 99% of repertoires, were analysed. A TCS score was defined as the ratio between F50 (clonal expansion) and ExV (chaos), using BLOSUM62-based TCRdist between CDR3 peptides within each V-J. Welch's t-statistics and random forest reduced 500 to 550 V-J features to under 15, which were used in a naive Bayes classifier (R e1071). Using fastp trimming at Q25 and MiXCR clonotype assembly, TCRdb reanalyzed the public sequencing data and kept in-frame beta chains. Identical CDR3 protein sequences are pooled into one entry, listed with their most common genes and DNA. These V and J calls rely on TCRdb rather than the paper's analysis. The sample records roughly 350,000 distinct CDR3 sequences, roughly 13% of which are singletons. The ten largest clones add up to about 37% of the sample.

What the study reported, not specific to this receptor: In validation, the model predicted progression to ophthalmopathy with roughly 66% sensitivity and less than 75% specificity, a median of 6.5 months before onset. A 13 V-J signature model separated ophthalmopathy from stable hyperthyroidism, with about 90% sensitivity and about 81% specificity in cross-validation and 80%/75% in testing. No statistical method was used to fix the sample size in advance, and group allocation was not hidden from the investigators. Most expanded thyroid clonotypes (frequency above 0.001) were also found in blood, which suggests that blood repertoires may mirror thyroid immune responses.

This clonotype came up a few times. Its binding antigen is unknown. There are no base qualities to consult, and no much larger clone falls within one base. V and J lose 1 base and 5 bases, and a span of 14 bases separates them. The germline V gene (reference sequence) specifies SEHNR as CDR1 and FQNEAQ as CDR2. The CDR3, cysteine through phenylalanine, is 16 amino acids long. Only the CDR3 region is kept as DNA, spanning 48 bases read in frame from base 1. The chain links TRBV7-9 with TRBJ2-2, with the D gene not clear enough to name. The source of this sequence is a woman aged 40-49 years with Graves' ophthalmopathy. Sequences were obtained from blood. The CDR3 region: CASSLVSRWSTGELFF. DNA sequence: TGTGCCAGCAGCTTAGTAAGCCGTTGGTCGACCGGGGAGCTGTTTTTT. The full variable domain, completed from the reference TRBV7-9 and TRBJ2-2 proteins outside the CDR3, reads DTGVSQNPRHKITKRGQNVTFRCDPISEHNRLYWYRQTLGQGPEFLTYFQNEAQLEKSRLLSDRFSAERPKGSFSTLEIQRTEQGDSAMYLCASSLVSRWSTGELFFGEGSRLTVL.